Each of the 14 T cell receptor beta chains below was sequenced from the same sample in a study of blood T cell repertoires in COVID-19. Profiling relied on immunoSEQ multiplex PCR, and the TCRdb table lists in-frame clones only, not all of them. The data contain some 130,000 clones, roughly two thirds of them singletons. The specimen sequenced was peripheral blood. These TCRs come from a woman in her 70s with acute or convalescent COVID-19.

The chain couples TRBV7-9 to TRBJ2-1, with TRBD2 identical over 8 bases. The germline V gene encodes CDR1 SEHNR and CDR2 FQNEAQ (reference sequence). V dropped 1 base and J dropped 3; count of bases not matched to a gene: 14. The CDR3 has 19 amino acids. CDR3 loop: CASSLEPGVVAGFYNEQFF. CDR3 sequence (DNA): TGTGCCAGCAGCTTAGAACCTGGGGTAGTAGCGGGGTTCTACAATGAGCAGTTCTTC.

The chain has TRBV9 and TRBJ2-3; weak D call: TRBD1 (5 bases). The CDR3 has 15 amino acids. Trimming shortened V by 2 bases and J by 2 bases, and 12 bases separated the two germline ends. CDR1 is SGDLS, CDR2 YYNGEE, per germline. CDR3 DNA: TGTGCCAGCAGCGTGTGGCCAGGGTCCACAGATACGCAGTATTTT. It translates to CASSVWPGSTDTQYF.

This clone was seen a handful of times. The V gene is TRBV7-9, the J gene TRBJ1-4; D unclear. With 1 base removed from V and 3 bases from J, the gap between germline ends came to 6 bases. This CDR3 spans 14 amino acids. Germline lookup yields CDR1 SEHNR and CDR2 FQNEAQ (reference sequence). CDR3 loop: CASSLVSSNEKLFF. The CDR3 nucleotides are TGTGCCAGCAGCTTAGTGTCATCTAATGAAAAACTGTTTTTT.

The chain has TRBV10-1 and TRBJ1-5, with 10 bases fitting TRBD1. The CDR3 extends over 22 amino acids. Germline V gives CDR1 WNHNN, CDR2 SYGVQD (reference sequence). Unmatched junction bases numbered 22, after V lost 4 bases and J lost 1 base. CDR3 region: CASSVRTGGRRRVVSSNQPQHF. The CDR3 DNA reads as TGCGCCAGCAGTGTGAGGACAGGGGGGCGGCGGCGGGTGGTATCGAGCAATCAGCCCCAGCATTTT.

This chain connects TRBV2 to TRBJ2-1, with TRBD2 matching 12 bases. CDR1 is SNHLY and CDR2 is FYNNEI in the germline V gene. The CDR3 covers 17 residues. The V segment lost 7 bases and the J segment 2 bases; nucleotides outside the gene matches: 9. DNA of the CDR3: TGTGCCAGCACTTGGACTAGCGGGGAGCCGACCTACAATGAGCAGTTCTTC. Protein sequence: CASTWTSGEPTYNEQFF.

The chain recombines TRBV5-1 with TRBJ2-7, with 10 nucleotides matching TRBD1. Per germline, CDR1 SGHRS and CDR2 YFSETQ. Trimming cost V 6 bases and J 5 bases; bases outside gene matches: 17. This CDR3 has 17 amino acids. The CDR3 protein is CASTTDRTGGAEDEQYF. DNA of the CDR3: TGCGCCAGCACTACTGATCGGACAGGGGGGGCGGAGGACGAGCAGTACTTC.

There are a few counts of this clone. The gene calls are TRBV7-2 and TRBJ2-7, with TRBD2 matching over 9 bases. The CDR3 covers 17 residues. The junction had 14 bases not matched to a gene; V was cut back by 5 bases and J by 3 bases. CDR1 and CDR2 (germline): SGHTA, FQGNSA. CDR3 in amino acids: CASSHQRVREGHYEQYF. DNA of the CDR3: TGTGCCAGCAGCCACCAGCGGGTGCGGGAGGGCCACTACGAGCAGTACTTC.

The V and J genes are TRBV19 and TRBJ2-1; 11 bases line up with TRBD2. The junction had 8 bases not matched to a gene; V was cut back by 3 bases and J by 4 bases. CDR3 length equals 17 residues. The germline V gene has CDR1 LNHDA and CDR2 SQIVND (reference sequence). The CDR3 sequence: CASSIHPSGRLYNEQFF. For the CDR3, the DNA is TGTGCCAGTAGTATTCATCCTAGCGGGAGGCTTTACAATGAGCAGTTCTTC.

This chain joins TRBV6-5 and TRBJ2-2; perhaps TRBD1 as D (6 bases). The V gene's germline CDR1 is MNHEY and CDR2 SVGAGI. This CDR3 comprises 16 residues. V lost 0 bases to trimming and J lost 0 bases, with 8 bases between them. The CDR3 sequence: CASSYSWTANTGELFF. CDR3 bases: TGTGCCAGCAGTTACTCGTGGACAGCGAACACCGGGGAGCTGTTTTTT.

This chain links TRBV5-6 with TRBJ2-1, with TRBD1 matching 9 bases. The CDR3 extends over 12 amino acids. V trimming: 2 bases; J trimming: 10 bases; junction bases outside the gene matches: 1. Germline loops: CDR1 SGHDT, CDR2 YYEEEE. The CDR3 loop reads CASSFTGGEQFF. The CDR3 coding sequence is TGTGCCAGCAGCTTTACAGGGGGCGAGCAGTTCTTC.

This clone was seen just once. V usage is TRBV6-2 or TRBV6-3 and J usage is TRBJ2-7; 9 bases fit TRBD1. The CDR3 runs 16 residues. V lost 5 bases and J lost 0; bases outside the gene matches: 8. In germline, CDR1 is MNHEY, CDR2 SVGEGT. The CDR3 DNA reads as TGTGCCAGCAGTGACCCCGCGGGACAGGGCTCCTACGAGCAGTACTTC. Translated: CASSDPAGQGSYEQYF.

This clone was found many times. This chain links TRBV2 with TRBJ2-1; 9 nucleotides agree with TRBD2. Trimming cost V 4 bases and J 8 bases; bases outside gene matches: 9. Per the germline V gene, CDR1 is SNHLY and CDR2 is FYNNEI. The CDR3 length is 15 residues. CDR3 DNA sequence: TGTGCCAGCAGTGTGGGCGGGGGGGCCAAGGATGAGCAGTTCTTC. It translates to CASSVGGGAKDEQFF.

The rearrangement links TRBV12-3 or TRBV12-4 to TRBJ1-2, with TRBD1 identical over 9 bases. V lost 4 bases and J lost 8; bases outside the gene matches: 5. The CDR3 covers 13 residues. The CDR3 bases are TGTGCCAGCAGTTCGGGACAGGGACGCGGCTACACCTTC. It is translated as CASSSGQGRGYTF.

The V call is TRBV7-2, the J call TRBJ2-5, with TRBD2 identical over 8 bases. This CDR3 comprises 15 residues. V lost 6 bases to trimming and J lost 0 bases; unmatched junction nucleotides: 6. Germline V gene data show CDR1 as SGHTA and CDR2 as FQGNSA. CDR3 amino acids: CASSPLAEYQETQYF. CDR3 in DNA: TGTGCCAGCAGTCCACTAGCGGAGTACCAAGAGACCCAGTACTTC.